This T cell receptor beta chain was recorded in a study of CD8 T cells in ankylosing spondylitis. General observations from the study: For ankylosing spondylitis blood, a TCR beta motif of about eight highly homologous variants appeared characteristic. Enrichment of disease-linked clones was reportedly significant in matched ankylosing spondylitis synovial fluid. The authors found the disease-linked clones to be CD8+ and relatively rare in peripheral blood.

Construction of TCR beta libraries was performed using quantitative 5'-RACE with molecular barcodes. TCRdb reprocessed the 5' RACE reads with MiXCR, giving one entry per CDR3 protein. The profile shows approximately 400,000 distinct CDR3 sequences, 15% to 20% of them singletons. The CDR3 extends over 15 amino acids. Germline-derived CDR1 and CDR2 are DFQATT and SNEGSKA (reference sequence). The V gene end was trimmed by 0 bases and the J gene end by 4 bases; junction bases not matched to a gene: 6. Only a few counts were recorded for this clonotype. The antigen remains undetermined. The V gene is TRBV20-1, the J gene TRBJ2-7; 10 bases are a match to TRBD1. The sequence came from a male donor with ankylosing spondylitis. The sequencing sample was made of blood, either unsorted or a sorted T cell fraction (not recorded which). CDR3 protein: CSARDSGQGLYEQYF. The CDR3 coding sequence is TGCAGTGCTAGAGATTCGGGACAGGGGTTATACGAGCAGTACTTC.